This note documents a single TCR beta chain sequence. This clonotype was detected many times. It lacks a known antigen. Base qualities were left out, and no much larger clone turns up one base away. The sample's treatment or condition label is to be understood as: allogeneic hematopoietic cell transplantation with graft depleted of TCRalphabeta T cells and CD19 B cells. Transplant recipients were children who received TCRalphabeta/CD19-depleted allogeneic hematopoietic cell grafts. The germline V gene encodes CDR1 DFQATT and CDR2 SNEGSKA (reference sequence). Germline trimming: 3 bases from V, 8 bases from J; junction bases outside gene matches: 7. The CDR3 measures 15 amino acids from cysteine to phenylalanine. Only CDR3 DNA remains: 45 bases, in frame from the first base. These data are taken from a study of T-cell reconstitution after alpha-beta-depleted transplantation in children (dated by TCRdb to 2015 to 2016). About the study as a whole: T-cell immune reconstitution after TCRalphabeta/CD19-depleted allogeneic hematopoietic cell transplantation in children was quantitatively tracked in the study by means of TCR repertoire profiling.

What the study reported, not specific to this receptor: In some patients, high TCRbeta diversity at day 60 was attributed to recipient T cells and intrathymic progenitors that had survived conditioning. Over subsequent months, a decline in hyperexpanded clone frequencies was noted, and after one year, T-cell counts and TCRbeta diversity were mostly ascribed to newly produced T cells. The apparently early recovery of alphabetaT-cell counts about two months after transplant reportedly depended on only several hundred rapidly expanded clones that came from non-depleted graft cells.

Library preparation was by PCR. This sample was sequenced with an Illumina HiSeq 2500. TCR library preparation used molecular barcoding, with unique molecular identifiers applied to normalize quantification of the TCRbeta repertoire. TCRdb itself trimmed the public reads at Q25 with fastp, ran MiXCR and retained productive beta chains. Each entry merges the rows of one CDR3 protein and shows their most common DNA and genes. Across this sample there are hundreds of thousands of distinct CDR3 sequences, with roughly 14% seen only once. The ten largest clones add up to about 0.79% of the sample. The sample consisted of PBMCs, taken before TCRalphabeta/CD19-depleted stem cell transplant. Recombination linked TRBV20-1 to TRBJ2-1; 13 bases in the junction line up with TRBD2. The receptor was isolated from a girl aged 2-15 years with congenital amegakaryocytic thrombocytopenia, due to receive a stem cell transplant. In nucleotides, the sequence is TGCAGTGCTAGGGGGACTAGCGGGACTCATCATGAGCAGTTCTTC. Translation gives CSARGTSGTHHEQFF.